The 32 T cell receptor beta chains listed next were all sequenced from one sample in a study of OX40 agonist ivuxolimab in advanced cancers. The protocol was immunoSEQ multiplex PCR, while the TCRdb copy is restricted to in-frame clones and leaves out a portion. Among approximately 94,000 clones, around 90% were seen once, and the ten largest hold approximately 0.58%. The sample here was CD4+ or CD8+ T cells sorted from blood, taken in a trial of the OX40 agonist ivuxolimab. These receptor sequences come from an adult with an advanced solid tumor such as melanoma, head and neck, liver or kidney cancer.

The chain is built from TRBV7-3 and TRBJ2-3; D is perhaps TRBD2 (6 bases). This CDR3 comprises 13 residues. Trimming removed 5 bases from V and 14 bases from J, with 20 bases in between. The germline gives CDR1 SGHTA, CDR2 FQGTGA. The CDR3 DNA reads TGTGCCAGCAGCCCCGCCCTGGGACTCCCTCTGTATTTT. This gives the protein CASSPALGLPLYF.

The chain combines TRBV15 with TRBJ2-7; D is uncertain. The V and J ends lost 0 bases and 0 bases respectively, with 3 bases between them. The V gene's germline CDR1 is LNHNV and CDR2 YYDKDF (reference sequence). The CDR3 runs 13 residues. The CDR3 sequence is CATSRDSSYEQYF. The CDR3 coding sequence is TGTGCCACCAGCAGAGATTCCTCCTACGAGCAGTACTTC.

This chain uses TRBV5-1 with TRBJ2-3; 7 nucleotides line up with TRBD2. The length of the CDR3 is 15 residues. V was clipped by 4 bases and J by 4 bases; unmatched bases: 9. CDR1 is SGHRS, CDR2 YFSETQ, per germline. CDR3 DNA sequence: TGCGCCAGCAGCCCGGCGGGAGATTGGGCAGATACGCAGTATTTT. It codes for CASSPAGDWADTQYF.

This chain uses TRBV28 with TRBJ1-2; possible D gene TRBD1, 5 bases. There are 12 residues in the CDR3. Germline values: CDR1 MDHEN, CDR2 SYDVKM. Trimming took 3 bases from V and 5 from J, leaving 7 bases between them. The CDR3 spells CASSFRDYGYTF. DNA of the CDR3: TGTGCCAGCAGTTTCAGGGATTATGGCTACACCTTC.

This clone was observed once. V gene TRBV27 combines with J gene TRBJ2-4; 7 bases map to TRBD1. Germline loops: CDR1 MNHEY, CDR2 SMNVEV (reference sequence). The CDR3 has 12 amino acids. Trimming took 5 bases from V and 12 from J; bases not matched to a gene: 7. The CDR3 coding sequence is TGTGCCAGCAGTCCACGGACAGGCAATCAGTACTTC. Protein product: CASSPRTGNQYF.

V gene TRBV6-6 combines with J gene TRBJ2-1; 12 bases are a match to TRBD2. The CDR3 is 16 amino acids. The germline V gene encodes CDR1 MNHNY and CDR2 SVGAGI (reference sequence). The V segment lost 6 bases and the J segment 3 bases; nucleotides outside the gene matches: 6. As DNA, the CDR3 is TGTGCCAGCAGATCGACTAGCGGGAGACGCTACAATGAGCAGTTCTTC. It yields the protein CASRSTSGRRYNEQFF.

The rearrangement links TRBV6-5 to TRBJ1-3; D remains ambiguous. The CDR3 runs 14 residues. Germline V CDR1 and CDR2: MNHEY, SVGAGI. V shed 2 bases and J shed 2 bases, with 7 bases lying between them. The CDR3 is CASSYKPAGNTIYF. The CDR3 DNA reads as TGTGCCAGCAGTTACAAGCCAGCTGGAAACACCATATATTTT.

The rearrangement uses TRBV28 and TRBJ1-3; D uncertain. V was shortened by 2 bases and J by 0 bases, with 8 bases between the two germline ends. Germline V gene data show CDR1 as MDHEN and CDR2 as SYDVKM. The CDR3 is 15 amino acids. CDR3 bases: TGTGCCAGCAGTTTAAGGTTCTCCTCTGGAAACACCATATATTTT. Residues: CASSLRFSSGNTIYF.

The gene calls are TRBV2 and TRBJ2-2; D gene unclear. In germline, CDR1 is SNHLY, CDR2 FYNNEI. There are 14 residues in the CDR3. The ends were cut back, 3 bases at V and 1 base at J, with 6 bases in the middle. The chain's CDR3 is CASSDLGNTGELFF. DNA of the CDR3: TGTGCCAGCAGTGACCTAGGGAACACCGGGGAGCTGTTTTTT.

A few counts support this clone. The V gene is TRBV28, the J gene TRBJ1-2; D ambiguous. This CDR3 has 12 residues. V lost 7 bases and J 4 bases, leaving 10 bases between the germline ends. CDR1 MDHEN and CDR2 SYDVKM come from the germline V gene. The CDR3 DNA sequence: TGTGCCAGCAATCCTTCCCCCTATGGCTACACCTTC. Translation: CASNPSPYGYTF.

The rearrangement links TRBV29-1 to TRBJ1-1, with D maybe TRBD1 (5 bases). This CDR3 has 13 residues. Trimming cost V 6 bases and J 3 bases, with 14 bases left between them. In germline, CDR1 is SQVTM, CDR2 ANQGSEA. The CDR3 reads CSVGFRGDTEAFF. CDR3 DNA: TGCAGCGTAGGATTTCGGGGCGACACTGAAGCTTTCTTT.

The V call is TRBV25-1, the J call TRBJ2-3; the D call may be TRBD1 or TRBD2 (6 bases each). Germline CDR1 reads MGHDK; CDR2 reads SYGVNS. The V gene lost 4 bases and the J gene lost 0 bases, with 20 bases spanning the gap. The CDR3 runs 18 residues. CDR3 in amino acids: CASSGNSDRTISTDTQYF. The DNA for the CDR3 is TGTGCCAGCAGTGGAAACTCTGACAGGACTATCAGCACAGATACGCAGTATTTT.

V gene TRBV5-1 combines with J gene TRBJ2-7; 7 bases agree with TRBD1. Trimming at V came to 4 bases and at J to 5 bases, leaving 6 bases not matched to a gene. The CDR3 spans 13 residues. Germline V gene data show CDR1 as SGHRS and CDR2 as YFSETQ. Written as DNA, the CDR3 is TGCGCCAGCAGCCCGACAGGGTTGCACGAGCAGTACTTC. Protein: CASSPTGLHEQYF.

The chain combines TRBV5-1 with TRBJ1-1, with 7 bases identical to TRBD1. Looked up from germline, CDR1 is SGHRS and CDR2 is YFSETQ. With 2 bases clipped from V and 4 bases from J, the junction kept 5 bases outside the gene matches. This CDR3 is built from 14 residues. The CDR3 nucleotides are TGCGCCAGCAGCTTAATCAGGGGGGTCACTGAAGCTTTCTTT. Residues: CASSLIRGVTEAFF.

The chain is built from TRBV7-2 and TRBJ2-1, with 7 bases aligning to TRBD2. V was pared by 1 base and J by 0 bases, with 6 bases of the junction left unmatched. The CDR3 has 17 amino acids. Germline V gene data show CDR1 as SGHTA and CDR2 as FQGNSA. The CDR3 spells CASSLVGGSGSYNEQFF. In nucleotides, the CDR3 is TGTGCCAGCAGCTTAGTAGGCGGGAGCGGCTCCTACAATGAGCAGTTCTTC.

This clone was seen a few times. The chain recombines TRBV18 with TRBJ1-2; TRBD1 is a possible D gene (5 bases). The CDR3 length is 13 residues. The germline CDR1 and CDR2 sequences are KGHSH and LQKENI. Trimming cost V 2 bases and J 12 bases, with 16 bases left between them. CDR3 in DNA: TGTGCCAGCTCACCAGAGCGGAGAGGGGTTGACACCTTC. Residues: CASSPERRGVDTF. The variable domain in full, completed from reference TRBV18 and TRBJ1-2, reads NAGVMQNPRHLVRRRGQEARLRCSPMKGHSHVYWYRQLPEEGLKFMVYLQKENIIDESGMPKERFSAEFPKEGPSILRIQQVVRGDSAAYFCASSPERRGVDTFGSGTRLTVV.

The chain joins TRBV9 to TRBJ2-1; a weak D match, TRBD2 (5 bases). Germline V gene lookup returns CDR1 SGDLS and CDR2 YYNGEE. The CDR3 totals 16 residues. Trimming took 0 bases from V and 4 from J, leaving 14 bases between them. The CDR3, as DNA: TGTGCCAGCAGCGTAGATAGCGACCCATCTTACAATGAGCAGTTCTTC. Amino acids: CASSVDSDPSYNEQFF.

This clone was picked up one time. The chain is built from TRBV18 and TRBJ1-2; D may be TRBD1 (6 bases). The V and J ends lost 6 bases and 1 base respectively, with 9 bases between them. CDR3 size: 13 residues. Germline CDR1 KGHSH, CDR2 LQKENI. The CDR3 nucleotides are TGTGCCAGCTCCCCGGACAGTAACTATGGCTACACCTTC. Translation gives CASSPDSNYGYTF.

The chain links TRBV11-2 to TRBJ2-1; D call uncertain. V lost 2 bases and J 0 bases, leaving 11 bases between the germline ends. Germline V CDR1 and CDR2: SGHAT, FQNNGV. The CDR3 spans 16 residues. The CDR3 coding sequence is TGTGCCAGCAGCTTATATAGCCAGAGCTCCTACAATGAGCAGTTCTTC. Translation: CASSLYSQSSYNEQFF.

This chain connects TRBV19 to TRBJ1-2; weak D call: TRBD1 (5 bases). From germline, CDR1 is LNHDA and CDR2 SQIVND (reference sequence). Trimming stripped 6 bases from V and 7 bases from J, with 24 bases between. This CDR3 is built from 16 residues. The CDR3 region has the DNA TGTGCCAGTAGCCATAACTACGGAGCGGCGAGGGGTGGCTACACCTTC. Its protein product is CASSHNYGAARGGYTF.

The gene calls are TRBV7-9 and TRBJ2-1, with TRBD2 identical over 8 bases. V was clipped by 0 bases and J by 7 bases; unmatched bases: 2. Per the germline V gene, CDR1 is SEHNR and CDR2 is FQNEAQ (reference sequence). The length of the CDR3 is 14 residues. CDR3: CASSLAAGANEQFF. Here the CDR3 DNA reads TGTGCCAGCAGCTTAGCAGCGGGAGCTAATGAGCAGTTCTTC.

V is TRBV7-3 and J is TRBJ2-3; D not certain. This CDR3 has 14 residues. Germline CDR1 reads SGHTA; CDR2 reads FQGTGA. Trimming took off 6 bases at V and 2 bases at J, with 12 bases between the two ends. The CDR3, as DNA: TGTGCCAGCAGTTTTGCCAGAGACACAGATACGCAGTATTTT. It yields the protein CASSFARDTDTQYF.

CDR3 DNA: TGTGCCAGCAGCCTCACTAGCGGAGGCCCCCGGGAGACCCAGTACTTC. Translation gives CASSLTSGGPRETQYF. This chain joins TRBV7-9 and TRBJ2-5, with 8 bases lining up with TRBD2. Per germline, CDR1 SEHNR and CDR2 FQNEAQ (reference sequence). The CDR3 runs 16 residues. Trimming cost V 5 bases and J 5 bases; bases outside gene matches: 13.

The chain employs TRBV7-9 and TRBJ2-7; TRBD1 might be the D (5 bases). Looked up from germline, CDR1 is SEHNR and CDR2 is FQNEAQ (reference sequence). V gave up 1 base and J gave up 4 bases, with 11 bases separating them. The CDR3 spans 14 residues. CDR3: CASSLGSDSYEQYF. The CDR3 region has the DNA TGTGCCAGCAGCTTAGGGTCCGACAGTTACGAGCAGTACTTC.

This chain links TRBV15 with TRBJ1-2; 7 nucleotides agree with TRBD1. The CDR3 extends over 14 amino acids. The germline V gene has CDR1 LNHNV and CDR2 YYDKDF (reference sequence). V lost 2 bases and J lost 6; bases outside the gene matches: 6. CDR3 DNA sequence: TGTGCCACCAGCAGATATCAGGGGGGGAATGGCTACACCTTC. It yields the protein CATSRYQGGNGYTF. Combining the CDR3 with reference TRBV15 and TRBJ1-2 gives the whole variable domain DAMVIQNPRYQVTQFGKPVTLSCSQTLNHNVMYWYQQKSSQAPKLLFHYYDKDFNNEADTPDNFQSRRPNTSFCFLDIRSPGLGDTAMYLCATSRYQGGNGYTFGSGTRLTVV.

The chain carries TRBV28 and TRBJ2-5; 8 positions agree with TRBD1. CDR3 length equals 14 residues. V was pared by 5 bases and J by 5 bases, with 7 bases of the junction left unmatched. Germline V gene sequence: CDR1 MDHEN, CDR2 SYDVKM. The CDR3 DNA reads as TGTGCCAGCAGTATAAACAGGGGGACCGAGACCCAGTACTTC. Amino acid sequence: CASSINRGTETQYF.

This chain links TRBV30 with TRBJ2-7; TRBD2 matches 10 bases. Per germline, CDR1 GTSNPN and CDR2 SVGIG (reference sequence). The CDR3 loop spans 16 amino acids. After removal of 0 bases from V and 3 bases from J, the junction contained 8 bases not matched to a gene. CDR3 nucleotide sequence: TGTGCCTGGAGTGTCGGACTAGCGGAGGCCCTCTACGAGCAGTACTTC. The encoded protein is CAWSVGLAEALYEQYF.

This clone was counted a single time. The chain is built from TRBV19 and TRBJ2-5; 15 nucleotides line up with TRBD2. Germline CDR1 is LNHDA and CDR2 is SQIVND (reference sequence). Trimming at V came to 7 bases and at J to 5 bases, leaving 5 bases not matched to a gene. The CDR3 extends over 15 amino acids. This CDR3 reads CASKGTSGRRETQYF. The CDR3 nucleotides are TGTGCCAGTAAGGGGACTAGCGGGAGGAGGGAGACCCAGTACTTC.

This clone was detected only once. The rearrangement links TRBV6-6 to TRBJ2-2; 9 nucleotides agree with TRBD2. This CDR3 contains 15 residues. The trim removed 5 bases at V and 2 bases at J, leaving 3 bases unmatched. Germline values: CDR1 MNHNY, CDR2 SVGAGI (reference sequence). CDR3 amino acids: CASSLSGSNTGELFF. As DNA, the CDR3 is TGTGCCAGCAGTCTTAGCGGGAGTAACACCGGGGAGCTGTTTTTT.

V gene TRBV7-9 combines with J gene TRBJ2-5; D not certain. Germline loops: CDR1 SEHNR, CDR2 FQNEAQ (reference sequence). The CDR3 runs to 13 residues. Trimming removed 1 base at V and 2 bases at J, with 5 bases between. The CDR3 reads CASSLGQQETQYF. CDR3 sequence (DNA): TGTGCCAGCAGCTTAGGACAACAAGAGACCCAGTACTTC.

The chain couples TRBV29-1 to TRBJ1-2, with D possibly being TRBD1 (5 bases). The length of the CDR3 is 13 residues. The germline gives CDR1 SQVTM, CDR2 ANQGSEA. V lost 0 bases and J 4 bases, leaving 9 bases between the germline ends. The CDR3: CSVEDAGGYGYTF. CDR3 in DNA: TGCAGCGTTGAAGATGCGGGGGGCTATGGCTACACCTTC.

This clone was detected once. The chain employs TRBV9 and TRBJ1-1; D unresolved. V was trimmed by 4 bases and J by 1 base, leaving 11 bases between them. The CDR3 is made up of 14 amino acids. Germline loops: CDR1 SGDLS, CDR2 YYNGEE. The CDR3 DNA reads as TGTGCCAGCAGCTTACTTACTGAGAACACTGAAGCTTTCTTT. Its protein is CASSLLTENTEAFF.